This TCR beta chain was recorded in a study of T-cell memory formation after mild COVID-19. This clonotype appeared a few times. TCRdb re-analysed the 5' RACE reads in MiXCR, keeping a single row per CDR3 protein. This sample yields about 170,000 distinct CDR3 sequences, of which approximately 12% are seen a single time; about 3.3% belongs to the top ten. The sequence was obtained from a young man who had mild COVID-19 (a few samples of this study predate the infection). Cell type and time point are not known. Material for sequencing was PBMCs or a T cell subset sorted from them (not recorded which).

This CDR3 reads CASKTRDREQYF. The DNA of the CDR3 is TGTGCCAGTAAAACACGGGATCGCGAGCAGTACTTC. This sequence joins TRBV12-3 or TRBV12-4 and TRBJ2-7; D possibly corresponds to TRBD2 (5 bases). CDR3 length: 12 amino acids. V shed 9 bases and J shed 6 bases, with 15 bases lying between them.